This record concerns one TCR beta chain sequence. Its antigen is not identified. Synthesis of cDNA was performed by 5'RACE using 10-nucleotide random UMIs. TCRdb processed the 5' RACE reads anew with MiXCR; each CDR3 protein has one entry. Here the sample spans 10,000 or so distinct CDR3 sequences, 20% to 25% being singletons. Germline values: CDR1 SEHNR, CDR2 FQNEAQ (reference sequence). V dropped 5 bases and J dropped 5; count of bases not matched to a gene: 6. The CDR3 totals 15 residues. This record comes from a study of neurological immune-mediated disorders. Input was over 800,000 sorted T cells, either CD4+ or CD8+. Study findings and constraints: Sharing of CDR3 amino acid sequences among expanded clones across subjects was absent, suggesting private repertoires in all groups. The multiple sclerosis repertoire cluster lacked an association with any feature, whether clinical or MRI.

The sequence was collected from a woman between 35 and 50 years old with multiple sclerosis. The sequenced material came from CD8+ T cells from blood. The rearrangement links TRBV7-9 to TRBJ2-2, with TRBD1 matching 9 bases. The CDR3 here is CASSGGTGWTGELFF. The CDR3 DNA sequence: TGTGCCAGCAGCGGAGGGACAGGGTGGACCGGGGAGCTGTTTTTT.